Described below is a single T cell receptor (beta chain) sequence and its context. Version v3.0 of the immunoSEQ assay ran at survey level. Libraries were prepared by immunoSEQ multiplex PCR; TCRdb keeps only in-frame clonotypes and omits some of them. Of roughly 28,000 clones in the sample, around 96% are singletons; the top ten hold 7% to 9%. The entry originates in a study of long-term antiretroviral therapy in people with HIV. Across the whole study: The earliest samples came about a decade before the 2015 immediate-ART recommendation.

This CDR3 spans 14 amino acids. V was clipped by 3 bases and J by 4 bases, with 11 bases between them. Germline assignment: CDR1 MRHNA and CDR2 SNTAGT. The chain uses TRBV6-4 and TRBJ2-3, with D possibly matching TRBD2 (5 bases). Sequencing was performed on unsorted PBMCs, taken 6 to 6.5 years after starting antiretroviral therapy. The clonotype comes from a man aged 25-45 years with HIV. CDR3 residues: CASSEEGVADTQYF. The CDR3 bases are TGTGCCAGCAGTGAAGAGGGCGTCGCAGATACGCAGTATTTT.